These 31 T cell receptor beta chains were sequenced from one sample in a study of shared clonotypes between healthy human individuals. The protocol was immunoSEQ multiplex PCR, while the TCRdb copy is restricted to in-frame clones and leaves out a portion. The sample carries around 2.3 million clones, 95% recorded once. The sample was naive CD4+ T cells sorted from blood. Subset defined: CD45RA+ positively selected. The receptors were sampled from a young man in good health.

Turning to this clone: Germline is not matched at one junction end, which may reflect a read error. This chain uses TRBV7-7 with TRBJ1-2; D might be TRBD1 (5 bases). The germline gives CDR1 SSHAT, CDR2 FNYEAQ (reference sequence). The CDR3 is made up of 14 amino acids. For the CDR3, the DNA is TGTGCTAGCAGCTTAGGTGCAGGGAGAAGGACCTACACCTTC. This encodes CASSLGAGRRTYTF.

The gene calls are TRBV7-9 and TRBJ2-1; 8 nucleotides align to TRBD1. This CDR3 comprises 15 residues. Germline V CDR1 and CDR2: SEHNR, FQNEAQ (reference sequence). V was clipped by 1 base and J by 8 bases; unmatched bases: 7. The DNA for the CDR3 is TGTGCCAGCAGCTTAGTCGCAGGGGGCGGACATGAGCAGTTCTTC. Its protein is CASSLVAGGGHEQFF.

This rearrangement joins TRBV6-1 to TRBJ1-4; D remains ambiguous. V lost 2 bases, J lost 4 bases, and 14 bases lay in between. The CDR3 is 16 amino acids. CDR1 is MNHNS, CDR2 SASEGT, per germline. CDR3 sequence (DNA): TGTGCCAGCAGTGAACGGCCGGGCGGGAGTAATGAAAAACTGTTTTTT. Translating it yields CASSERPGGSNEKLFF.

J is TRBJ1-1 and V is TRBV30; 8 bases align to TRBD1. Germline-derived CDR1 and CDR2 are GTSNPN and SVGIG (reference sequence). The J segment lost 3 bases and the V segment lost 1 base, leaving 4 bases of the junction unmatched. This CDR3 is built from 14 residues. The DNA of the CDR3 is TGTGCCTGGAGTGACGGACAGGGATACACTGAAGCTTTCTTT. This gives the protein CAWSDGQGYTEAFF.

V usage is TRBV2 and J usage is TRBJ1-4; D is perhaps TRBD1 (5 bases). This CDR3 comprises 15 residues. Germline values: CDR1 SNHLY, CDR2 FYNNEI. V lost 2 bases, J lost 4 bases, and 11 bases lay in between. This CDR3 reads CASSEQGANNEKLFF. The CDR3 DNA is TGTGCCAGCAGTGAACAAGGGGCGAATAATGAAAAACTGTTTTTT.

As to this clone: The sample carries other DNA sequences with the same CDR3. V and J are TRBV6-5 and TRBJ2-7; D is perhaps TRBD1 (5 bases). CDR3 size: 11 residues. Trimming took 7 bases from V and 6 from J, leaving 10 bases between them. CDR1 and CDR2 from the germline V gene are MNHEY and SVGAGI. The CDR3 is CASTRRGEQYF. CDR3 DNA: TGTGCCAGCACGCGAAGGGGCGAGCAGTACTTC.

With respect to this clone: Germline and junction disagree at one end, which may indicate a read error. The V and J genes are TRBV7-7 and TRBJ1-6, with a tentative D call TRBD1 (5 bases). The CDR3 is 16 residues long. Looked up from germline, CDR1 is SSHAT and CDR2 is FNYEAQ (reference sequence). CDR3 coding DNA: TGTGCTAGCAGCTTAGGTTCAGGGTTCTTTAATTCACCCCTCCACTTT. It codes for CASSLGSGFFNSPLHF.

This clone appeared once. Here the CDR3 reads CASSPTYPAYEQYF. The DNA for the CDR3 is TGTGCCAGCTCCCCCACATACCCGGCCTACGAGCAGTACTTC. The J gene is TRBJ2-7, the V gene TRBV18; D remains unclear. Germline assignment: CDR1 KGHSH and CDR2 LQKENI. The CDR3 has 14 residues. V lost 6 bases and J lost 2, with 14 bases in between.

The V call is TRBV5-1, the J call TRBJ2-1, with TRBD2 matching 10 bases. J gave up 5 bases and V 4 bases, and 6 bases lay outside the gene matches. The CDR3 extends over 15 amino acids. In germline, CDR1 is SGHRS, CDR2 YFSETQ. CDR3 sequence reads: CASSTLAGENNEQFF. The CDR3 bases are TGCGCCAGCAGCACCCTAGCGGGAGAGAACAATGAGCAGTTCTTC.

This sequence joins TRBV11-3 and TRBJ2-5; 8 bases match TRBD1. Germline V lookup: CDR1 SGHNT, CDR2 YENEEA. Losses at the gene ends were 5 bases for V and 1 base for J; bases not matched to a gene: 3. The CDR3 runs 14 residues. CDR3 protein: CASSLTGAQETQYF. The CDR3 coding sequence is TGTGCCAGCAGCCTGACAGGGGCCCAAGAGACCCAGTACTTC.

CDR3 region: CASSSLAGKKKRDEQFF. For the CDR3, the DNA is TGTGCCAGCAGCTCCCTAGCGGGGAAAAAGAAAAGGGATGAGCAGTTCTTC. This chain links TRBV7-2 with TRBJ2-1, with TRBD2 matching over 9 bases. This CDR3 has 17 amino acids. From germline, CDR1 is SGHTA and CDR2 FQGNSA. With 4 bases clipped from V and 8 bases from J, the junction kept 15 bases outside the gene matches.

The genes are TRBV6-5 and TRBJ1-2; tentative D call: TRBD1 (6 bases). V was pared by 5 bases and J by 7 bases, with 14 bases between. Per germline, CDR1 MNHEY and CDR2 SVGAGI. The CDR3 runs 13 residues. CDR3 coding DNA: TGTGCCAGCAGTCTGGGGGGCGAAGGTGGCTACACCTTC. Protein: CASSLGGEGGYTF.

J is TRBJ2-3 and V is TRBV7-3; TRBD2 matches at 11 bases. CDR1 is SGHTA, CDR2 FQGTGA, per germline. Germline trimming cut 0 bases from V and 0 bases from J; bases unmatched to any gene: 8. The CDR3 consists of 19 residues. The CDR3 coding sequence is TGTGCCAGCAGCTTAACGCCTAGCGGGGGGATAACTAGCACAGATACGCAGTATTTT. Protein product: CASSLTPSGGITSTDTQYF.

The chain employs TRBV2 and TRBJ1-5, with D tentatively TRBD1 (5 bases). Germline-derived CDR1 and CDR2 are SNHLY and FYNNEI. V was shortened by 0 bases and J by 10 bases, with 13 bases between the two germline ends. This CDR3 comprises 14 residues. The CDR3 sequence: CASSEARGGRPQHF. CDR3 bases: TGTGCCAGCAGTGAAGCGCGGGGGGGAAGACCCCAGCATTTT.

The V gene is TRBV9, the J gene TRBJ1-2; a possible D gene is TRBD1 (5 bases). Trimming pared 0 bases from V and 8 bases from J, leaving 14 bases between. Germline V gene data show CDR1 as SGDLS and CDR2 as YYNGEE. The length of the CDR3 is 14 residues. CDR3 sequence (DNA): TGTGCCAGCAGCGTAGATTTAGGGACGGGAGGCTACACCTTC. Its translation: CASSVDLGTGGYTF.

The J gene is TRBJ1-6, the V gene TRBV6-1; 9 bases are shared with TRBD1. The V segment lost 6 bases and the J segment 8 bases; nucleotides outside the gene matches: 8. The CDR3 spans 15 residues. Germline loops: CDR1 MNHNS, CDR2 SASEGT. The CDR3 DNA reads TGTGCCAGCAGGAGTTGGGGGACAGGGTATTCACCCCTCCACTTT. Translated: CASRSWGTGYSPLHF.

To note about this clone: The same CDR3 arises from other DNA sequences in this sample as well. The V and J genes are TRBV6-5 and TRBJ2-7, with TRBD2 as a possible D gene (6 bases). The CDR3 length is 14 residues. V was shortened by 2 bases and J by 2 bases, with 10 bases between the two germline ends. Germline CDR1 is MNHEY and CDR2 is SVGAGI. The CDR3 coding sequence is TGTGCCAGCAGTTACCGGAGGGGTGCCTACGAGCAGTACTTC. Encoded protein: CASSYRRGAYEQYF.

About this clone: The sample has other DNA sequences that encode this CDR3 too. V gene TRBV6-5 combines with J gene TRBJ1-2; 8 bases agree with TRBD1. V was pared by 2 bases and J by 3 bases, with 5 bases of the junction left unmatched. The CDR3 is 15 amino acids. Germline CDR1 is MNHEY and CDR2 is SVGAGI. This chain's CDR3 is CASSYGDRGHYGYTF. The DNA of the CDR3 is TGTGCCAGCAGTTACGGCGACAGGGGCCACTATGGCTACACCTTC.

As concerns this clone: Other nucleotide sequences from this sample produce the same CDR3. This chain connects TRBV5-4 to TRBJ2-5, with 8 bases aligning to TRBD1. Germline values: CDR1 SGHNT, CDR2 YYREEE (reference sequence). J was trimmed by 1 base and V by 0 bases; bases with no gene match: 5. The CDR3 contains 16 residues. The CDR3 spells CASSLAVTGGQETQYF. The CDR3 bases are TGTGCCAGCAGCTTGGCCGTAACAGGGGGCCAAGAGACCCAGTACTTC.

J is TRBJ2-3 and V is TRBV7-9; the match to TRBD1 covers 7 bases. The V gene end was trimmed by 0 bases and the J gene end by 1 base; junction bases not matched to a gene: 1. The germline V gene encodes CDR1 SEHNR and CDR2 FQNEAQ (reference sequence). The CDR3 totals 15 residues. Written as DNA, the CDR3 is TGTGCCAGCAGCTTAGCGGGGACAGGCACAGATACGCAGTATTTT. This codes for CASSLAGTGTDTQYF.

The rearrangement uses TRBV7-9 and TRBJ1-1; no firm D call. The CDR3 runs 16 residues. Per germline, CDR1 SEHNR and CDR2 FQNEAQ (reference sequence). Trimming pared 5 bases from V and 6 bases from J, leaving 22 bases between. This CDR3 is CASSEGNHGPVAEAFF. Here the CDR3 DNA reads TGTGCCAGCAGCGAAGGGAATCACGGGCCGGTCGCTGAAGCTTTCTTT.

This chain links TRBV7-2 with TRBJ1-4; 9 positions agree with TRBD1. Germline V gives CDR1 SGHTA, CDR2 FQGNSA. The CDR3 is made up of 14 amino acids. The J segment lost 7 bases and the V segment lost 5 bases, leaving 5 bases of the junction unmatched. Here the CDR3 reads CASSPTGGIEKLFF. The CDR3 bases are TGTGCCAGCAGCCCCACAGGGGGCATTGAAAAACTGTTTTTT.

The chain uses TRBV7-9 and TRBJ2-2, with a weak D call TRBD1 (6 bases). The CDR3 contains 14 residues. CDR1 and CDR2 (germline): SEHNR, FQNEAQ (reference sequence). V lost 2 bases and J lost 7, with 11 bases in between. The CDR3 protein is CASSLKQGHGELFF. CDR3 bases: TGTGCCAGCAGCTTAAAGCAGGGACACGGGGAGCTGTTTTTT.

J is TRBJ1-1 and V is TRBV6-1; 9 bases line up with TRBD1. CDR3 length: 13 amino acids. Per the germline V gene, CDR1 is MNHNS and CDR2 is SASEGT. J was trimmed by 7 bases and V by 6 bases; bases with no gene match: 6. The CDR3 loop is CASSGQGMGEAFF. CDR3 DNA: TGTGCCAGCAGCGGACAGGGGATGGGTGAAGCTTTCTTT.

V is TRBV6-1 and J is TRBJ1-1; 7 bases line up with TRBD1. V lost 4 bases, J lost 6 bases, and 5 bases stayed unmatched. In germline, CDR1 is MNHNS, CDR2 SASEGT. The CDR3 runs 13 residues. The CDR3, as DNA: TGTGCCAGCAGTGTAAACAGGGGTTCTGAAGCTTTCTTT. Protein sequence: CASSVNRGSEAFF.

The chain couples TRBV7-8 to TRBJ2-5; no definite D call. Looked up from germline, CDR1 is SGHVS and CDR2 is FQNEAQ. The CDR3 sequence is 14 residues long. The V and J ends lost 5 bases and 3 bases respectively, with 13 bases between them. DNA of the CDR3: TGTGCCAGCAGCGTCCCGGGCCTGGAAGAGACCCAGTACTTC. Translating gives CASSVPGLEETQYF.

J is TRBJ2-1 and V is TRBV9; 7 bases align to TRBD2. The CDR3 loop spans 15 amino acids. Germline values: CDR1 SGDLS, CDR2 YYNGEE. After removal of 0 bases from V and 5 bases from J, the junction contained 5 bases not matched to a gene. CDR3 loop: CASSVGGSFNNEQFF. DNA for the CDR3: TGTGCCAGCAGCGTAGGCGGGAGCTTTAACAATGAGCAGTTCTTC.

The chain employs TRBV6-1 and TRBJ2-7, with TRBD2 matching 10 bases. The CDR3 has 14 amino acids. Germline V gives CDR1 MNHNS, CDR2 SASEGT. V was clipped by 8 bases and J by 0 bases; unmatched bases: 4. CDR3 loop: CASESGGASYEQYF. The CDR3 bases are TGTGCCAGCGAGAGCGGGGGGGCCTCCTACGAGCAGTACTTC.

V gene TRBV27 combines with J gene TRBJ2-3, with 8 positions matching TRBD2. Trimming took 6 bases from V and 2 from J; bases not matched to a gene: 13. The CDR3 consists of 17 residues. Germline loops: CDR1 MNHEY, CDR2 SMNVEV (reference sequence). The CDR3 bases are TGTGCCAGCAGGAGGAGGGCGGGACTAGAGTCCACAGATACGCAGTATTTT. Protein product: CASRRRAGLESTDTQYF.

The chain joins TRBV4-3 to TRBJ2-7; D perhaps matches TRBD2 (5 bases). The germline gives CDR1 LGHNA, CDR2 YSLEER. V was pared by 2 bases and J by 4 bases, with 9 bases between. CDR3 length: 13 amino acids. CDR3 sequence reads: CASSQFSGYEQYF. The CDR3 coding sequence is TGCGCCAGCAGCCAATTCTCGGGATACGAGCAGTACTTC.

The rearrangement joins TRBV10-3 to TRBJ2-7; 11 nucleotides align to TRBD1. The CDR3 loop spans 15 amino acids. CDR1 is ENHRY and CDR2 is SYGVKD in the germline V gene. Unmatched junction bases numbered 6, after V lost 6 bases and J lost 2 bases. The DNA of the CDR3 is TGTGCCATCAGGGTGGGACAGGGGGTGGCCTACGAGCAGTACTTC. Protein sequence: CAIRVGQGVAYEQYF.